A selection of T cell receptor beta chains follows, all from one sample in a study of beta chain features in type 1 diabetes. The protocol was immunoSEQ multiplex PCR, while the TCRdb copy is restricted to in-frame clones and leaves out a portion. Among about 340,000 clones listed, about 14% were seen once. Specimen: naive CD4+ T cells from blood. The receptors stem from a woman aged 18-29 years with type 1 diabetes. CDR3s include the opening cysteine and the closing phenylalanine or tryptophan. Fields, in order: V gene, J gene, CDR3 length, CDR3 protein.

V: TRBV6-1; J: TRBJ2-7; length: 14; CDR3: CASTRTGMSYEQYF
V: TRBV7-9; J: TRBJ1-5; length: 14; CDR3: CASSPMGGSQPQHF
V: TRBV21-1; J: TRBJ1-2; length: 18; CDR3: CASSKARTGKPLNYGYTF
V: TRBV7-2; J: TRBJ2-2; length: 16; CDR3: CASSSIAGGNTGELFF
V: TRBV23-1; J: TRBJ2-5; length: 14; CDR3: CASSPGLRQETQYF
V: TRBV6-5; J: TRBJ1-2; length: 15; CDR3: CASSYRAGGNYGYTF
V: TRBV11-3; J: TRBJ2-7; length: 14; CDR3: CASSLRKAAGEQYF
V: TRBV5-4; J: TRBJ2-5; length: 17; CDR3: CASSLDGTSGRTGTQYF
V: TRBV7-9; J: TRBJ1-2; length: 15; CDR3: CASSRGQGLNYGYTF
V: TRBV4-3; J: TRBJ1-4; length: 14; CDR3: CASSQDRVNEKLFF
V: TRBV28; J: TRBJ2-3; length: 17; CDR3: CASSLFAGAGNTDTQYF
V: TRBV7-3; J: TRBJ2-3; length: 15; CDR3: CASSLRGGSPDTQYF
V: TRBV7-3; J: TRBJ2-5; length: 15; CDR3: CASSLEGLAVETQYF
V: TRBV2; J: TRBJ2-7; length: 13; CDR3: CASNGQAFYEQYF
V: TRBV5-1; J: TRBJ2-3; length: 14; CDR3: CASTTGGPVDTQYF
V: TRBV9; J: TRBJ2-5; length: 17; CDR3: CASSVGPTGTSEETQYF
V: TRBV27; J: TRBJ2-7; length: 15; CDR3: CASSIPGQGRNEQYF
V: TRBV30; J: TRBJ2-7; length: 12; CDR3: CAWLGARTEQYF
V: TRBV5-1; J: TRBJ1-2; length: 16; CDR3: CASSLDTAGQGGGYTF
V: TRBV7-9; J: TRBJ1-1; length: 13; CDR3: CASSLESGTEAFF
V: TRBV18; J: TRBJ2-1; length: 15; CDR3: CASLPAGGPGNEQFF
V: TRBV27; J: TRBJ1-2; length: 15; CDR3: CASSLLRTGGDGYTF
V: TRBV2; J: TRBJ2-4; length: 15; CDR3: CASRPAELAKNIQYF
V: TRBV7-2; J: TRBJ2-1; length: 14; CDR3: CASSTDRGYNEQFF
V: TRBV15; J: TRBJ1-5; length: 16; CDR3: CATSRDSAVRGQPQHF
V: TRBV7-3; J: TRBJ1-4; length: 13; CDR3: CASSTTANEKLFF
V: TRBV9; J: TRBJ2-5; length: 15; CDR3: CASSVAPSALETQYF
V: TRBV7-6; J: TRBJ1-2; length: 13; CDR3: CASSPDRNYGYTF
V: TRBV27; J: TRBJ2-2; length: 17; CDR3: CASSPSGTGGFSGELFF
V: TRBV6-6; J: TRBJ2-1; length: 13; CDR3: CASGQTGLIEQFF
V: TRBV27; J: TRBJ2-7; length: 12; CDR3: CASSDRAYEQYF
V: TRBV29-1; J: TRBJ2-2; length: 13; CDR3: CSIGEGRPGELFF
V: TRBV9; J: TRBJ2-5; length: 13; CDR3: CASSVGESETQYF
V: TRBV28; J: TRBJ2-7; length: 17; CDR3: CASSLVPGGSGTYEQYF
V: TRBV7-7; J: TRBJ2-5; length: 15; CDR3: CASSSIQASQGTQYF
V: TRBV19; J: TRBJ2-1; length: 13; CDR3: CASKASGSDEQFF
V: TRBV4-3; J: TRBJ2-3; length: 16; CDR3: CASSQERAGYTDTQYF
V: TRBV5-1; J: TRBJ2-5; length: 14; CDR3: CASRTSGIGETQYF
V: TRBV7-9; J: TRBJ2-7; length: 14; CDR3: CASSLSGTFYEQYF
V: TRBV6-1; J: TRBJ2-7; length: 14; CDR3: CATMEGGSSYEQYF
V: TRBV30; J: TRBJ1-1; length: 17; CDR3: CAWSVVLWGAMNTEAFF
V: TRBV19; J: TRBJ1-1; length: 13; CDR3: CASRLDKNTEAFF
V: TRBV9; J: TRBJ1-5; length: 13; CDR3: CASSKGAFQPQHF
V: TRBV29-1; J: TRBJ1-1; length: 13; CDR3: CSARTDMNTEAFF
V: TRBV30; J: TRBJ2-1; length: 15; CDR3: CAWSGTPSDHNEQFF
V: TRBV29-1; J: TRBJ1-2; length: 13; CDR3: CSVGTGVDYGYTF
V: TRBV15; J: TRBJ2-7; length: 14; CDR3: CATSKSTGLYEQYF
V: TRBV7-2; J: TRBJ2-7; length: 14; CDR3: CASTQRGDPYEQYF
V: TRBV13; J: TRBJ2-1; length: 14; CDR3: CASVPLDSYNEQFF
V: TRBV30; J: TRBJ2-7; length: 13; CDR3: CAWDRARTYEQYF
V: TRBV18; J: TRBJ2-1; length: 14; CDR3: CASSPQHGSDEQFF
V: TRBV2; J: TRBJ1-5; length: 14; CDR3: CASSEAYSNQPQHF
V: TRBV7-2; J: TRBJ1-2; length: 15; CDR3: CASSFRGSSNYGYTF
V: TRBV7-2; J: NA; length: 12; CDR3: CASRGQGDEQYF